What follows describes a single T cell receptor beta chain. The sample is drawn from a study of blood T cell repertoires in COVID-19. Turning to the study itself: The analysed material was cDNA or gDNA that came from T cells, B-cell-depleted T cells, or PBMCs.

Sequencing was performed with immunoSEQ multiplex PCR; in TCRdb, only in-frame clones are kept and a portion is missing. The data contain some 140,000 clones, about 80% of them singletons. CDR3 length: 14 residues. The V gene's germline CDR1 is KGHSH and CDR2 LQKENI. V dropped 0 bases and J dropped 0 bases, with 3 bases sitting between them. The chain links TRBV18 to TRBJ1-3; no firm D call. The receptor comes from a woman in her sixties or seventies with acute or convalescent COVID-19. The sequencing sample was made of peripheral blood. CDR3 sequence (DNA): TGTGCCAGCTCACCACCGGCCTCTGGAAACACCATATATTTT. Encoded protein: CASSPPASGNTIYF.